The 10 T cell receptor beta chains presented below share a single source sample, sequenced in a study of T cells after somatic rescue of genetic block. Assay: immunoSEQ multiplex PCR; the TCRdb copy retains only in-frame clones and omits some. The data hold roughly 13,000 clones, with 65% to 85% observed a single time. The sequenced material came from peripheral blood mononuclear cells (PBMCs). These TCRs come from a boy younger than 18.

V gene TRBV7-9 combines with J gene TRBJ2-5, with 8 bases lining up with TRBD1. The V and J ends lost 1 base and 6 bases, in that order; junction bases with no gene match: 7. From germline, CDR1 is SEHNR and CDR2 FQNEAQ (reference sequence). This CDR3 has 15 residues. CDR3 DNA sequence: TGTGCCAGCAGCTTAGTGGGACAGGTAGTACAGACCCAGTACTTC. Its protein product is CASSLVGQVVQTQYF.

This chain connects TRBV7-6 to TRBJ2-2, with unresolved D. This CDR3 region has 15 residues. Germline CDR1 and CDR2: SGHVS and FNYEAQ. V was pared by 0 bases and J by 2 bases, with 7 bases between. DNA for the CDR3: TGTGCCAGCAGCTTAGCGGACCCAAACACCGGGGAGCTGTTTTTT. Its protein is CASSLADPNTGELFF. Full variable domain (remainder filled in from reference TRBV7-6 and TRBJ2-2): GAGVSQSPRYKVTKRGQDVALRCDPISGHVSLYWYRQALGQGPEFLTYFNYEAQQDKSGLPNDRFSAERPEGSISTLTIQRTEQRDSAMYRCASSLADPNTGELFFGEGSRLTVL.

This rearrangement joins TRBV5-4 to TRBJ1-6; D unclear. V dropped 0 bases and J dropped 9 bases, with 4 bases sitting between them. CDR1 and CDR2 (germline): SGHNT, YYREEE (reference sequence). The CDR3 covers 12 residues. The CDR3 sequence: CASSLEGSPLHF. For the CDR3, the DNA is TGTGCCAGCAGCTTGGAGGGTTCACCCCTCCACTTT. Filled out from reference TRBV5-4 and TRBJ1-6, the complete variable domain reads ETGVTQSPTHLIKTRGQQVTLRCSSQSGHNTVSWYQQALGQGPQFIFQYYREEENGRGNFPPRFSGLQFPNYSSELNVNALELDDSALYLCASSLEGSPLHFGNGTRLTVT.

The rearrangement joins TRBV7-9 to TRBJ2-7, with TRBD1 identical over 8 bases. The CDR3 is made up of 15 amino acids. V trimming: 5 bases; J trimming: 1 base; junction bases outside the gene matches: 7. Germline V gene data show CDR1 as SEHNR and CDR2 as FQNEAQ (reference sequence). This CDR3 is CASSQHGTGSYEQYF. The CDR3 DNA follows: TGTGCCAGCAGCCAACACGGGACAGGTTCCTACGAGCAGTACTTC.

V gene TRBV5-1 combines with J gene TRBJ2-2; 9 bases fit TRBD2. From germline, CDR1 is SGHRS and CDR2 YFSETQ. This CDR3 is 15 amino acids long. J lost 6 bases, V lost 3 bases, and 6 bases had no gene match. CDR3: CASSSPGTSSGELFF. CDR3 DNA sequence: TGCGCCAGCAGCTCCCCCGGGACTAGCTCCGGGGAGCTGTTTTTT.

This sequence joins TRBV18 and TRBJ1-6, with 7 bases identical to TRBD1. CDR3 size: 14 residues. V shed 2 bases and J 8 bases; nucleotides not matched to a gene: 3. The V gene's germline CDR1 is KGHSH and CDR2 LQKENI. CDR3 sequence: CASSPETGYSPLHF. The CDR3 nucleotides read TGTGCCAGCTCACCAGAGACAGGGTATTCACCCCTCCACTTT. The entire variable domain, with the rest obtained from reference TRBV18 and TRBJ1-6, is as follows: NAGVMQNPRHLVRRRGQEARLRCSPMKGHSHVYWYRQLPEEGLKFMVYLQKENIIDESGMPKERFSAEFPKEGPSILRIQQVVRGDSAAYFCASSPETGYSPLHFGNGTRLTVT.

This clone was found a few times. V usage is TRBV28 and J usage is TRBJ1-3, with 8 nucleotides matching TRBD1. Germline CDR1 MDHEN, CDR2 SYDVKM. V gave up 3 bases and J gave up 0 bases; unmatched junction bases: 10. This CDR3 comprises 18 residues. CDR3: CASSFNRGLEVSGNTIYF. In DNA, the CDR3 is TGTGCCAGCAGTTTCAACAGGGGGTTGGAAGTCTCTGGAAACACCATATATTTT.

This clone was seen a few times. This chain uses TRBV10-3 with TRBJ1-2; no definite D call. Between the trimmed V and J ends, which lost 3 bases and 1 base, there was a span of 12 bases. Germline CDR1 ENHRY, CDR2 SYGVKD. CDR3 length equals 15 residues. The CDR3 nucleotides are TGTGCCATCAGTGAAACAGCCCTTATTAACTATGGCTACACCTTC. Its translation is CAISETALINYGYTF.

The V gene is TRBV7-9, the J gene TRBJ2-3; possibly TRBD1 for D (6 bases). Germline V CDR1 and CDR2: SEHNR, FQNEAQ (reference sequence). The germline V and J ends were trimmed by 1 base and 6 bases, with 14 bases remaining between them. This CDR3 is built from 15 residues. The CDR3: CASSLVRTERDTQYF. The CDR3 DNA follows: TGTGCCAGCAGCTTAGTGCGGACAGAGAGGGATACGCAGTATTTT.

The V call is TRBV6-6, the J call TRBJ1-2, with a tentative D call TRBD1 (5 bases). V lost 2 bases and J lost 6, with 10 bases in between. There are 13 residues in the CDR3. CDR1 is MNHNY, CDR2 SVGAGI, per germline (reference sequence). DNA for the CDR3: TGTGCCAGCAGTTACCGGGGGGTAGATGGCTACACCTTC. Protein product: CASSYRGVDGYTF.